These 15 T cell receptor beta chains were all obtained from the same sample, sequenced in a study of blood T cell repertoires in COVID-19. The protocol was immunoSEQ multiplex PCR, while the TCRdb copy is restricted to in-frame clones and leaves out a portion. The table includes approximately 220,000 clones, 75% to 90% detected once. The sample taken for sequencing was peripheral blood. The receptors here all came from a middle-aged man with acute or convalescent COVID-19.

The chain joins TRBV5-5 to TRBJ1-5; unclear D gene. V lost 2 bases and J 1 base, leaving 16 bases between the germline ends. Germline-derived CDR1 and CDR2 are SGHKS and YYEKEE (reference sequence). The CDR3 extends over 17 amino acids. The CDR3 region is CASSFAPGMGSNQPQHF. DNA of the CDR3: TGTGCCAGCAGCTTCGCCCCGGGAATGGGAAGCAATCAGCCCCAGCATTTT.

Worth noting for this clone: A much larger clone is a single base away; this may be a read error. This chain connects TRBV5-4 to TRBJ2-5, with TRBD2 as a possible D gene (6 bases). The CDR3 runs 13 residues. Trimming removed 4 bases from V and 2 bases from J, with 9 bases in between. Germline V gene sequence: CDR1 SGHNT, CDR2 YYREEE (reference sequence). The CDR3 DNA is TGTGCCAGCAGCAGGGACTTACAAGAGACCCAGTACTTC. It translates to CASSRDLQETQYF. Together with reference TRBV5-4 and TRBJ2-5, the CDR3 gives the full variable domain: ETGVTQSPTHLIKTRGQQVTLRCSSQSGHNTVSWYQQALGQGPQFIFQYYREEENGRGNFPPRFSGLQFPNYSSELNVNALELDDSALYLCASSRDLQETQYFGPGTRLLVL.

The CDR3 region is CASRETGAGISPLHF. For the CDR3, the DNA is TGTGCCAGCAGGGAGACAGGGGCAGGTATTTCACCCCTCCACTTT. This chain uses TRBV2 with TRBJ1-6; the match to TRBD1 covers 8 bases. V dropped 6 bases and J dropped 9; count of bases not matched to a gene: 10. Germline V gene lookup returns CDR1 SNHLY and CDR2 FYNNEI. The CDR3 sequence is 15 residues long.

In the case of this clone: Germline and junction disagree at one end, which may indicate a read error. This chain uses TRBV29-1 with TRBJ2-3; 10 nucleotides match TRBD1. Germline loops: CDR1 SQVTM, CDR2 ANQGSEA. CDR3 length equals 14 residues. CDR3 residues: CSVVDRGITYTQYF. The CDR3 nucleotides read TGCAGCGTCGTGGACAGGGGGATCACATATACGCAGTATTTT.

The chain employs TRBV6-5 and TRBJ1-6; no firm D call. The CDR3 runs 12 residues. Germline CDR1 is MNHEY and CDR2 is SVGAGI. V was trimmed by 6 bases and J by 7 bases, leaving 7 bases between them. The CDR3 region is CASSYSNSPLHF. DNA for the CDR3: TGTGCCAGCAGCTACAGCAATTCACCCCTCCACTTT.

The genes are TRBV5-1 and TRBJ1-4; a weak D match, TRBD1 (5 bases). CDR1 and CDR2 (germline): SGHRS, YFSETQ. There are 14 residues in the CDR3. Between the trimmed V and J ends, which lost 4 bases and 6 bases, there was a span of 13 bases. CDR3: CASSTDTPDEKLFF. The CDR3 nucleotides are TGCGCCAGCAGCACGGACACTCCGGATGAAAAACTGTTTTTT.

The CDR3 nucleotides read TGTGCCAGCAACCGACCACCACTAGCGGTCTACGAGCAGTACTTC. Translating it yields CASNRPPLAVYEQYF. The V call is TRBV7-2, the J call TRBJ2-7; TRBD2 aligns across 8 bases. The germline CDR1 and CDR2 sequences are SGHTA and FQGNSA. The trim removed 7 bases at V and 3 bases at J, leaving 11 bases unmatched. This CDR3 spans 15 amino acids.

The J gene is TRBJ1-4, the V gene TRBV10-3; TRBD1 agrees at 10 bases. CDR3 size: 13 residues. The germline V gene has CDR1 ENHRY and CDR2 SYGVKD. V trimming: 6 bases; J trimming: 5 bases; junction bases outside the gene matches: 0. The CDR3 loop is CAIRGQGNEKLFF. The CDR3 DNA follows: TGTGCCATCAGGGGACAGGGGAATGAAAAACTGTTTTTT.

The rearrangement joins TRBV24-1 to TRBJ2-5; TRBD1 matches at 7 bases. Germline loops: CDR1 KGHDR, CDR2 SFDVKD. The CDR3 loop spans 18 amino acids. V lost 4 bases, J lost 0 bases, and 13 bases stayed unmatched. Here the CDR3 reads CATSDLIKGGADQETQYF. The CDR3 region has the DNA TGTGCCACCAGTGACCTTATTAAAGGGGGCGCTGACCAAGAGACCCAGTACTTC.

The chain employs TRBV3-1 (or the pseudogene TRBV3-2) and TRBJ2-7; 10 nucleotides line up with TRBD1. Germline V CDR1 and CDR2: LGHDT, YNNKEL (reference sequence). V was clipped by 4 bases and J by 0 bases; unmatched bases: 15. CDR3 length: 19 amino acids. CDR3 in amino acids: CASSPQTTRQGATSYEQYF. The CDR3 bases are TGTGCCAGCAGCCCGCAAACAACACGACAGGGGGCTACCTCCTACGAGCAGTACTTC.

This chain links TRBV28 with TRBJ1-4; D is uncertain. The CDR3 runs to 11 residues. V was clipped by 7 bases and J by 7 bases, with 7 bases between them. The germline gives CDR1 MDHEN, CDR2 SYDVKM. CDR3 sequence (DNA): TGTGCCAGCAAAATCGGTGAAAAACTGTTTTTT. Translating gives CASKIGEKLFF.

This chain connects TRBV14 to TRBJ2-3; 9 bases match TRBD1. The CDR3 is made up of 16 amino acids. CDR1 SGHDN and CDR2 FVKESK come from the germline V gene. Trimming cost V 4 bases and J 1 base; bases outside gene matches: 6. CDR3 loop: CASSPLRQGGTDTQYF. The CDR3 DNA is TGTGCCAGCAGCCCACTCAGACAGGGGGGCACAGATACGCAGTATTTT.

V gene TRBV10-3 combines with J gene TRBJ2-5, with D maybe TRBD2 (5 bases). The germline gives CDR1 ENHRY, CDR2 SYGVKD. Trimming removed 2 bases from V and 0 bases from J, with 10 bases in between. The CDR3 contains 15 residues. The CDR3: CAISERSGDQETQYF. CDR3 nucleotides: TGTGCCATCAGTGAGAGGTCCGGGGACCAAGAGACCCAGTACTTC.

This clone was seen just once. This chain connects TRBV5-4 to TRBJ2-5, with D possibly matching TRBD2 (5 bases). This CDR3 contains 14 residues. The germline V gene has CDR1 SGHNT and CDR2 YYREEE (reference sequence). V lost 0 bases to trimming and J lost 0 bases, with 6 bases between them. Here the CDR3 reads CASSLVRDQETQYF. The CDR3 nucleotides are TGTGCCAGCAGCTTGGTGAGGGACCAAGAGACCCAGTACTTC.

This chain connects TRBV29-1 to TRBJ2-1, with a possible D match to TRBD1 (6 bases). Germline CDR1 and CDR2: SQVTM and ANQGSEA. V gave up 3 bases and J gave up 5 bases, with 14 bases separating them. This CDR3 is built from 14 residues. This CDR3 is CSVEVPTGNNEQFF. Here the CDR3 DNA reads TGCAGCGTTGAGGTCCCAACAGGGAACAATGAGCAGTTCTTC.